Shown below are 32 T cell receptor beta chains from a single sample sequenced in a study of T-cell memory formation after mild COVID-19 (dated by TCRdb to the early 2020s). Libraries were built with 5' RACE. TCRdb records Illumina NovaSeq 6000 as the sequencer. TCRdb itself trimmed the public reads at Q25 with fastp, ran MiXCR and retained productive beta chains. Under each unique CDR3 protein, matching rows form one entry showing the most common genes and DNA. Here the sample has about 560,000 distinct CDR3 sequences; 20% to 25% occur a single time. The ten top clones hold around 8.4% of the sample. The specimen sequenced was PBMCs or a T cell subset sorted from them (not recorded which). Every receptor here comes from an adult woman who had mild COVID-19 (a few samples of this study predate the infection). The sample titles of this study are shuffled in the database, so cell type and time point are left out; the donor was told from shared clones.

For the CDR3, the DNA is TGCGCCAGCAGCGCCGGACAGGGGGCCGGCTACAATGAGCAGTTCTTC. Residues: CASSAGQGAGYNEQFF. The chain recombines TRBV5-1 with TRBJ2-1; 11 bases are shared with TRBD1. Germline V lookup: CDR1 SGHRS, CDR2 YFSETQ. V gave up 4 bases and J gave up 3 bases; unmatched junction bases: 6. The CDR3 length is 16 residues.

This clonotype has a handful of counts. CDR3 loop: CASSSTWNQPQHF. CDR3 sequence (DNA): TGTGCCAGCAGTTCCACTTGGAATCAGCCCCAGCATTTT. The chain couples TRBV7-9 to TRBJ1-5, with D unresolved. Germline V gives CDR1 SEHNR, CDR2 FQNEAQ (reference sequence). CDR3 length: 13 residues. Deletions cut 6 bases from V and 4 bases from J, with 10 bases between.

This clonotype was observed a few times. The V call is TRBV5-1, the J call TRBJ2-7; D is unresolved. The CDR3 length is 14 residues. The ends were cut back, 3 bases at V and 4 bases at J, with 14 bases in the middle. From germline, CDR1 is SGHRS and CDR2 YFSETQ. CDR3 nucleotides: TGCGCCAGCAGCTCGGGCCTTGAACCTTACGAGCAGTACTTC. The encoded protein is CASSSGLEPYEQYF.

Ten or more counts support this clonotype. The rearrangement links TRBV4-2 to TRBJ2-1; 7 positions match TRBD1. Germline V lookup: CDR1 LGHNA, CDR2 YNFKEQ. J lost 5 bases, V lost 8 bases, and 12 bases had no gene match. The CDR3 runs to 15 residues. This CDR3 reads CASGKVGGNDNEQFF. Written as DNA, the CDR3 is TGTGCCAGCGGAAAGGTAGGGGGCAACGACAATGAGCAGTTCTTC.

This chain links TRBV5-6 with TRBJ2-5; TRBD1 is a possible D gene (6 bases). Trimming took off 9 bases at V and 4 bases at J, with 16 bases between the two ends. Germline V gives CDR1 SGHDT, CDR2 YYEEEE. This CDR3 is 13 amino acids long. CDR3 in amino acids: CATARGRGETQYF. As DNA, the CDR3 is TGTGCCACCGCACGGGGCAGGGGAGAGACCCAGTACTTC.

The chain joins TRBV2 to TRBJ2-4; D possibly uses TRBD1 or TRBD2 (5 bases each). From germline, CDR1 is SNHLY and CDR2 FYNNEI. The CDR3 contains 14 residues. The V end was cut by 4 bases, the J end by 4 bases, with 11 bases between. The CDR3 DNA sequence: TGTGCCAGCAGTGTAGAGGGGACGAAAAACATTCAGTACTTC. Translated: CASSVEGTKNIQYF.

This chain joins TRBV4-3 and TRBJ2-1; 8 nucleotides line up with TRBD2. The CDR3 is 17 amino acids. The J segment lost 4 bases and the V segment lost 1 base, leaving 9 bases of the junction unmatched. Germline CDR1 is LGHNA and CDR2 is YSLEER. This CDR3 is CASSQVGFGGGYNEQFF. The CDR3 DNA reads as TGCGCCAGCAGCCAAGTGGGTTTTGGCGGGGGGTACAATGAGCAGTTCTTC.

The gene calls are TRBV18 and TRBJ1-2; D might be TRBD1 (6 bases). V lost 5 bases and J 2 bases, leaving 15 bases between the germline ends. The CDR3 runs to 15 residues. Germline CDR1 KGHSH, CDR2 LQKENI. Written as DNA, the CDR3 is TGTGCCAGCTCATCGACCGGGACAAGAAACTATGGCTACACCTTC. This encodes CASSSTGTRNYGYTF.

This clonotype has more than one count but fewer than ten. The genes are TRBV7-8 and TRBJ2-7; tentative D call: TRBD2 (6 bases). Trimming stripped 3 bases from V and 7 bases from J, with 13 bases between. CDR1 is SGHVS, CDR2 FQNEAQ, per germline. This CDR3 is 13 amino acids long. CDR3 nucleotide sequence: TGTGCCAGCAGCTTCGGGAGTTCTGAGGAGCAGTACTTC. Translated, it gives CASSFGSSEEQYF.

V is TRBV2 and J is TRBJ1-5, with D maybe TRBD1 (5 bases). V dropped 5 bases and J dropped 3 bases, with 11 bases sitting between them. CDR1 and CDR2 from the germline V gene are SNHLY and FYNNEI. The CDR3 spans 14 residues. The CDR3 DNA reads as TGTGCCAGCAGTCAAGGCAGGGTCAATCAGCCCCAGCATTTT. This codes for CASSQGRVNQPQHF.

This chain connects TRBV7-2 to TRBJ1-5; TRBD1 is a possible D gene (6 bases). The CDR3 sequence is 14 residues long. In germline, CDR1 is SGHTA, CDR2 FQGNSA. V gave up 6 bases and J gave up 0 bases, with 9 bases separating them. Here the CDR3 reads CASRGGNSNQPQHF. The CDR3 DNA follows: TGTGCCAGCAGAGGGGGGAATAGCAATCAGCCCCAGCATTTT.

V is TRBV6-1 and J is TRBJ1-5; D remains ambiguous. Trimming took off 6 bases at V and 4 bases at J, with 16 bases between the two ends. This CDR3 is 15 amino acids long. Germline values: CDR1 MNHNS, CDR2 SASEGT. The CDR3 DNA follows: TGTGCCAGCAGCAAAACAGCAGGAGGGAATCAGCCCCAGCATTTT. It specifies CASSKTAGGNQPQHF.

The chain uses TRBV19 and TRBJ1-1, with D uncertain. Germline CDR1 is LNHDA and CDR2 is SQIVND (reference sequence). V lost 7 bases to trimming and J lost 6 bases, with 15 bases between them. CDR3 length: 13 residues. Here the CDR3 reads CASMRASIAEAFF. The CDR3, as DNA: TGTGCCAGTATGAGGGCGTCCATCGCTGAAGCTTTCTTT.

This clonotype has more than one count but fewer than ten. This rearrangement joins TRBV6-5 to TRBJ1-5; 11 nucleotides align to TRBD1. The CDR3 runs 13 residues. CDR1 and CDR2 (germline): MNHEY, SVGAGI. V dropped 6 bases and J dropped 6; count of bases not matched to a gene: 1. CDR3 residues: CASRGQGAQPQHF. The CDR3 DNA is TGTGCCAGCAGAGGACAGGGGGCTCAGCCCCAGCATTTT.

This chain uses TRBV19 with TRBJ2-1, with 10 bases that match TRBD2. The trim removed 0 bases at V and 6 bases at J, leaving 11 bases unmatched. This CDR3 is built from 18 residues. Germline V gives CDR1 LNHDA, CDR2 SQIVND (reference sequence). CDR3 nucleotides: TGTGCCAGTAGTATAGATCGAAATCTAGCGGGAGTCTTCAATGAGCAGTTCTTC. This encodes CASSIDRNLAGVFNEQFF.

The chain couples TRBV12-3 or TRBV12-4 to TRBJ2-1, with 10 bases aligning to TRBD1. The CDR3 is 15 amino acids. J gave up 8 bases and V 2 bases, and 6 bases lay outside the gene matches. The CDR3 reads CASSLSAGTGDEQFF. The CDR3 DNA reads TGTGCCAGCAGTTTATCCGCCGGGACAGGGGATGAGCAGTTCTTC.

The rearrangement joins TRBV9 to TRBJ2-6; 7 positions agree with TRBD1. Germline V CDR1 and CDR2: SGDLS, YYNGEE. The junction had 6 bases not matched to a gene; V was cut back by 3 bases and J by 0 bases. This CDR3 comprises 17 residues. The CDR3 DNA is TGTGCCAGCAGCGGCCGGGACAGCCGCTCTGGGGCCAACGTCCTGACTTTC. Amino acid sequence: CASSGRDSRSGANVLTF.

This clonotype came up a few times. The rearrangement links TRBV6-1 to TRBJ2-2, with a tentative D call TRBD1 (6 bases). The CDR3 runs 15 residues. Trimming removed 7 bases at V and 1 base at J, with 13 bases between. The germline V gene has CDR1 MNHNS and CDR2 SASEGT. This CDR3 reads CASTSATGNTGELFF. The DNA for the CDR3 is TGTGCCAGCACTTCCGCGACAGGGAACACCGGGGAGCTGTTTTTT.

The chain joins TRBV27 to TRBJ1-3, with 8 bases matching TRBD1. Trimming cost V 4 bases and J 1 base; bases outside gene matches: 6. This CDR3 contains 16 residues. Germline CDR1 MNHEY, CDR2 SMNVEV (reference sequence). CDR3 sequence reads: CASSSGQGGSGNTIYF. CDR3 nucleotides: TGTGCCAGCAGTTCTGGACAGGGAGGATCTGGAAACACCATATATTTT.

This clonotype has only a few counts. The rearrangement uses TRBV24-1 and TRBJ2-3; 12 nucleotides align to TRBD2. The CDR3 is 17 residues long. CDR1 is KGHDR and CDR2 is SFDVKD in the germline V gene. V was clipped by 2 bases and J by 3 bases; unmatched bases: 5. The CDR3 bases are TGTGCCACCAGTGATTACCGACTAGCGGGAGATACAGATACGCAGTATTTT. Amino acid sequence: CATSDYRLAGDTDTQYF.

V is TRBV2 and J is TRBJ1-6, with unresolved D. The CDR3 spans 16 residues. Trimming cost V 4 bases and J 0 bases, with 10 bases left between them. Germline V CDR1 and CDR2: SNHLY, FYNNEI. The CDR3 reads CASSGYRFSYNSPLHF. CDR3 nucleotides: TGTGCCAGCAGTGGGTACCGTTTCTCCTATAATTCACCCCTCCACTTT.

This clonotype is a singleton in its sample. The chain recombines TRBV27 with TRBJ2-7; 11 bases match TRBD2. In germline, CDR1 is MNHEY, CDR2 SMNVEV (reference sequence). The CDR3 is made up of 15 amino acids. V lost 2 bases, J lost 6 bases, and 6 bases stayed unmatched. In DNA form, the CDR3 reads TGTGCCAGCAGTTTAGGGACTAGCGGATCGGGCGAGCAGTACTTC. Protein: CASSLGTSGSGEQYF.

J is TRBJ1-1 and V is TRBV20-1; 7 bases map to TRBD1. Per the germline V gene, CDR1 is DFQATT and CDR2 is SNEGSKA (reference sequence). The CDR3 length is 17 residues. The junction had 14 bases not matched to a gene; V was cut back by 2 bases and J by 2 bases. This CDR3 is CSARSVWQGVGNTEAFF. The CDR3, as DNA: TGCAGTGCTAGAAGTGTCTGGCAGGGGGTAGGAAACACTGAAGCTTTCTTT.

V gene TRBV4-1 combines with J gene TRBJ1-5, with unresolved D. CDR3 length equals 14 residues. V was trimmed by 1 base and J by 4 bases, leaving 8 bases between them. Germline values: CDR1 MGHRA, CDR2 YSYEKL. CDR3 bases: TGCGCCAGCAGCCAAGTCGGGCAGAATCAGCCCCAGCATTTT. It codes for CASSQVGQNQPQHF.

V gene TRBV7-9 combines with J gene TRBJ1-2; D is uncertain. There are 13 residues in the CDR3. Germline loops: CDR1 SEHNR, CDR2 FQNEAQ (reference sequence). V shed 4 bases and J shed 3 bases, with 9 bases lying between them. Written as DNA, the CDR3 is TGTGCCAGCAGCTCGCGGGGTTACTATGGCTACACCTTC. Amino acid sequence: CASSSRGYYGYTF.

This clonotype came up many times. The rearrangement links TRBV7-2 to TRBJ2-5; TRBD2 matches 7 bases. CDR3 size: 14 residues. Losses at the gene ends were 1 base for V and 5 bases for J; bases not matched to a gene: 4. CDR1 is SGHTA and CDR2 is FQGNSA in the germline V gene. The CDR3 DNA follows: TGTGCCAGCAGCTTAGGACTAGCTGTGGAGACCCAGTACTTC. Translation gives CASSLGLAVETQYF.

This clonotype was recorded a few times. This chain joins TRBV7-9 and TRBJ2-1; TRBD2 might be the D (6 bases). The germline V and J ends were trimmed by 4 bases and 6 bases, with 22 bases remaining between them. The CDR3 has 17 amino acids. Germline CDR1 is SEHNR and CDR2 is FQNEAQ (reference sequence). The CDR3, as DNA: TGTGCCAGCAGCTCGGGTGGCGGGGTGGGTCTCTCCAATGAGCAGTTCTTC. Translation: CASSSGGGVGLSNEQFF.

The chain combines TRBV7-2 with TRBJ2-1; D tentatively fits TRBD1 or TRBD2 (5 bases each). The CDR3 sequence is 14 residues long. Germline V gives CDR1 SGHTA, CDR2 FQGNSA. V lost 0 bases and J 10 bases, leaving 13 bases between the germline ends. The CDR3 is CASSLAGTAGEQFF. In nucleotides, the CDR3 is TGTGCCAGCAGCTTAGCCGGGACGGCCGGCGAGCAGTTCTTC.

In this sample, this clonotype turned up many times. CDR3 sequence: CASSLWAANYGYTF. In nucleotides, the CDR3 is TGCGCCAGCAGCTTGTGGGCAGCTAACTATGGCTACACCTTC. The chain uses TRBV5-1 and TRBJ1-2; D remains unclear. The CDR3 is 14 amino acids. V was cut by 1 base and J by 0 bases, with 7 bases left in between. Germline lookup yields CDR1 SGHRS and CDR2 YFSETQ.

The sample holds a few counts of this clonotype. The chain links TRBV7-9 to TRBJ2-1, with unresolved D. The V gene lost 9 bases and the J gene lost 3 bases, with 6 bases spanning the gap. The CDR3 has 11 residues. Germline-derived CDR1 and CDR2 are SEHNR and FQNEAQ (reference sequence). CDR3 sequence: CASGLYNEQFF. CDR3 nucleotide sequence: TGTGCCAGTGGTCTCTACAATGAGCAGTTCTTC. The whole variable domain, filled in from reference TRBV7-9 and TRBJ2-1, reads DTGVSQNPRHKITKRGQNVTFRCDPISEHNRLYWYRQTLGQGPEFLTYFQNEAQLEKSRLLSDRFSAERPKGSFSTLEIQRTEQGDSAMYLCASGLYNEQFFGPGTRLTVL.

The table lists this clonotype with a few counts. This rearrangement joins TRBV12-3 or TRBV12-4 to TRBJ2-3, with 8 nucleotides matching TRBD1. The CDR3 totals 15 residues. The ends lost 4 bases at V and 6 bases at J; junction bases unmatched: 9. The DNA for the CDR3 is TGTGCCAGCAGTTCCCGGACAGGGAGTGCGGATACGCAGTATTTT. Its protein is CASSSRTGSADTQYF.

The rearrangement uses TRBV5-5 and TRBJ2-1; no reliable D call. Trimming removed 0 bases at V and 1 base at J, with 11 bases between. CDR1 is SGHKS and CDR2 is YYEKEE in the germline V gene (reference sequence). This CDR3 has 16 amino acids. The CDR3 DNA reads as TGTGCCAGCAGCTTGGCGGAGTCACCATCCTACAATGAGCAGTTCTTC. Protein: CASSLAESPSYNEQFF.